The clone carrying this T cell receptor beta chain is medium-sized within its sample. What it binds is not known. This sample is part of a study of OX40 agonist ivuxolimab in advanced cancers. For the study at large: Prior anti-PD-1, anti-PD-L1 or anti-CTLA-4 therapy was allowed; 35% to 40% had some.

Profiling relied on immunoSEQ multiplex PCR, and the TCRdb table lists in-frame clones only, not all of them. The sample carries 20,000 or so clones, about 82% recorded once. J was trimmed by 4 bases and V by 5 bases; bases with no gene match: 13. The CDR3 is made up of 17 amino acids. Germline CDR1 is KGHSH and CDR2 is LQKENI. Study outcomes and limitations: Expanded clones belonging to CD8+ T cells outnumbered, on average, those of CD4+. It was not determined which antigens were specifically recognized by the peripheral T cells that had undergone clonal expansion.

This sequence was found in an adult with an advanced solid tumor such as melanoma, head and neck, liver or kidney cancer. The J gene is TRBJ2-5, the V gene TRBV18, with TRBD2 identical over 10 bases. The sample was CD4+ or CD8+ T cells sorted from blood, taken in a trial of the OX40 agonist ivuxolimab. The CDR3 DNA follows: TGTGCCAGCTCATCCTCAAGCGGGGGGGCCCAAGGAGAGACCCAGTACTTC. Protein: CASSSSSGGAQGETQYF. The variable domain in full, completed from reference TRBV18 and TRBJ2-5, reads NAGVMQNPRHLVRRRGQEARLRCSPMKGHSHVYWYRQLPEEGLKFMVYLQKENIIDESGMPKERFSAEFPKEGPSILRIQQVVRGDSAAYFCASSSSSGGAQGETQYFGPGTRLLVL.